This is a list of T cell receptor beta chains from one sample in a study of response to subunit inactivated influenza vaccine. One entry per CDR3 protein, called by TCRdb with MiXCR from the RT-PCR reads. The sample contains approximately 500,000 distinct CDR3 sequences, over 10% of which appear only once. This specimen was PBMCs from blood, taken roughly 6 weeks after vaccination. The receptors were sampled from a man aged 50-59 years who received an inactivated influenza vaccine. The conserved cysteine and the conserved F or W are not part of the CDR3 here. Expanded clones get a size class; other rows say once, few or many, or leave the size out.

V gene,J gene,clone size,CDR3 protein
TRBV11-1,TRBJ2-1,.,ASSSLAGGPGSYNEQF
TRBV20-1,TRBJ2-1,.,SARGERGRVKEQF
TRBV10-3,TRBJ2-3,few,AISGSGGPPDTQY
TRBV5-1,TRBJ2-1,few,ASKPGTGYNEQF
TRBV20-1,TRBJ1-2,few,SAPGGRGGYT
TRBV20-1,TRBJ2-5,.,SARSGGIGKTQY
TRBV11-2,TRBJ2-2,.,ASSTAGIFTGELF
TRBV9,TRBJ2-1,.,ASSVSSGYYNEQF
TRBV20-1,TRBJ1-2,.,SARDSPDRDRGYT
TRBV3-1,TRBJ2-1,.,ASSPLDGREQF
TRBV4-1,TRBJ1-6,.,ASSLDWREVNNSPLH
TRBV18,TRBJ1-2,.,ASSPRTGPANYGYT
TRBV29-1,TRBJ2-5,many,SVELGMRYQETQY
TRBV9,TRBJ1-1,.,ASSKGTDPPRDTEAF
TRBV5-1,TRBJ2-7,.,ASSPGGREQY
TRBV28,TRBJ2-7,few,ASSLAQNPYFYEQY
TRBV29-1,TRBJ2-5,few,SVDSGMGTQY
TRBV6-2/TRBV6-3,TRBJ2-1,few,ASHFGWRDNEQF
TRBV20-1,TRBJ2-1,.,SARVLAAYNEQF
TRBV7-6,TRBJ2-5,few,ASSLKIEGWETQY
TRBV20-1,TRBJ2-3,few,SASSGKGWDTQY
TRBV12-3/TRBV12-4,TRBJ1-6,many,ASSSGQLNSPLH
TRBV7-2,TRBJ2-3,few,ASSLGVRIPAGTQY
TRBV10-3,TRBJ2-2,many,AISLTGELF
TRBV12-3/TRBV12-4,TRBJ1-6,.,ASSIDRGYNSPLH
TRBV4-3,TRBJ1-1,many,ASSQNFGGGSEAF
TRBV4-2,TRBJ2-7,few,ASSPSGRGYEQY
TRBV27,TRBJ2-2,.,ASRPWQLAVNTGELF
TRBV20-1,TRBJ2-5,few,SARASTGLETQY
TRBV4-3,TRBJ2-1,few,ASSQRGFPGLADRDEQF
TRBV3-1,TRBJ1-5,few,ASSQDYGGGARVPQH
TRBV5-1,TRBJ2-1,few,ASSSDRKTYNEQF
TRBV29-1,TRBJ2-1,few,SATSGYNEQF
TRBV20-1,TRBJ2-7,few,SAGEPGLDREQY
TRBV7-6,TRBJ2-2,.,ASSYRRLQGEGELF
TRBV12-3/TRBV12-4,TRBJ1-5,.,ASSFGWGDQPQH
TRBV7-2,TRBJ2-2,many,ASEPRPTGELF
TRBV5-1,TRBJ2-7,.,ASSQGEYREQY
TRBV20-1,TRBJ1-5,few,SASSGNQPQH
TRBV11-1,TRBJ2-1,.,ASSLPGLAAGEQF
TRBV20-1,TRBJ2-4,few,SATQASVAKNIQY
TRBV9,TRBJ2-3,many,ASSALGLAGSIDTQY
TRBV28,TRBJ2-5,few,ASNRAAGVRETQY
TRBV25-1,TRBJ2-1,.,ASSDPGQGTSYNEQF
TRBV5-6,TRBJ2-5,many,ASSPLRNQETQY
TRBV24-1,TRBJ2-3,many,ATSDFDRDTDTQY
TRBV5-1,TRBJ1-6,many,ASSLVGGRFYNSPLH
TRBV27,TRBJ2-5,few,ASSFRAPEFLETQY
TRBV7-9,TRBJ2-3,few,ASSTHGQGGTDTQY
TRBV24-1,TRBJ1-5,many,ATSVGGSQPQH
TRBV12-3/TRBV12-4,TRBJ2-5,.,ASSLVLGRGVQETQY
TRBV5-1,TRBJ2-1,few,ASSLSGLAGVHNEQF
TRBV5-1,TRBJ2-1,many,ASSFASGRAAYNEQF
TRBV10-3,TRBJ1-2,few,ATGTATNYGYT
TRBV7-2,TRBJ2-7,.,ASSIRGWEGTSYEQY
TRBV3-1,TRBJ1-2,few,ASSQRGGRDYGYT
TRBV10-3,TRBJ2-7,.,AISEERQGGPYEQY